The 23 T cell receptor beta chains below were found in one sample sequenced in a study of vaccination and CD4 T cells after COVID-19. As to treatment: approximately nine-day PBMC culture with coronavirus spike peptide pools or control peptides (ViraFEST assay). Their antigens are not known. An Oncomine TCR Beta short-read assay was used to sequence the DNA from cultured CD4+ T cells. TCRdb processed the PCR reads anew with MiXCR; each CDR3 protein has one entry. The sample lists about 15,000 distinct CDR3 sequences; roughly two fifths were seen once. The sequencing input was CD4+ T cells from blood, cultured in vitro. These receptors all come from a human donor who had recovered from COVID-19.

The chain carries TRBV6-5 and TRBJ2-4; the match to TRBD1 covers 7 bases. Germline CDR1 MNHEY, CDR2 SVGAGI. This CDR3 comprises 15 residues. With V trimmed by 2 bases and J by 2 bases, 3 bases remained unmatched. CDR3 protein: CASSYPTGPKNIQYF. CDR3 bases: TGTGCCAGCAGTTACCCGACAGGGCCCAAAAACATTCAGTACTTC.

The chain combines TRBV4-3 with TRBJ2-3; D may be TRBD1 (6 bases). Trimming shortened V by 2 bases and J by 0 bases, and 9 bases separated the two germline ends. The CDR3 extends over 15 amino acids. In germline, CDR1 is LGHNA, CDR2 YSLEER. CDR3 coding DNA: TGCGCCAGCAGCCAACAACAGGGTAGCACAGATACGCAGTATTTT. Residues: CASSQQQGSTDTQYF.

This clonotype has more than one count but fewer than ten. The rearrangement links TRBV24-1 to TRBJ1-3, with TRBD1 matching over 9 bases. The CDR3 loop spans 16 amino acids. Germline CDR1 and CDR2: KGHDR and SFDVKD. V was clipped by 2 bases and J by 4 bases; unmatched bases: 5. The DNA of the CDR3 is TGTGCCACCAGTGATTGGACAGGGGTGGGGGGAAACACCATATATTTT. Protein sequence: CATSDWTGVGGNTIYF.

The chain joins TRBV20-1 to TRBJ2-7, with 7 positions matching TRBD1. The CDR3 runs 14 residues. V lost 6 bases, J lost 4 bases, and 12 bases stayed unmatched. The V gene's germline CDR1 is DFQATT and CDR2 SNEGSKA (reference sequence). The CDR3 DNA sequence: TGCAGTGCCAGCCGAGGGACAGAGCCGTACGAGCAGTACTTC. This translates into CSASRGTEPYEQYF.

The table lists this clonotype with a count of one. The CDR3 loop is CASSPTSVGTEAFF. The CDR3 nucleotides are TGTGCCAGCAGTCCAACATCGGTGGGCACTGAAGCTTTCTTT. This chain connects TRBV6-2 or TRBV6-3 to TRBJ1-1; D remains unclear. The CDR3 consists of 14 residues. Trimming removed 5 bases from V and 4 bases from J, with 14 bases in between. The V gene's germline CDR1 is MNHEY and CDR2 SVGEGT.

This clonotype was observed a single time. This rearrangement joins TRBV12-3 or TRBV12-4 to TRBJ1-5, with a weak D call TRBD1 (5 bases). The V and J ends lost 10 bases and 0 bases respectively, with 13 bases between them. This CDR3 spans 14 amino acids. The CDR3 loop reads CATAQGTSNQPQHF. CDR3 bases: TGTGCCACAGCCCAGGGTACTAGCAATCAGCCCCAGCATTTT.

This clonotype was counted between two and nine times. The chain links TRBV6-2 or TRBV6-3 to TRBJ1-6; no clear D. Trimming removed 4 bases from V and 0 bases from J, with 10 bases in between. Per the germline V gene, CDR1 is MNHEY and CDR2 is SVGEGT. The CDR3 runs 16 residues. As DNA, the CDR3 is TGTGCCAGCAGTTTTTTCACGAGCTCCTATAATTCACCCCTCCACTTT. This sequence encodes CASSFFTSSYNSPLHF.

The V and J genes are TRBV6-2 or TRBV6-3 and TRBJ2-3, with D hard to call. Trimming cost V 5 bases and J 0 bases, with 9 bases left between them. The CDR3 runs 14 residues. In germline, CDR1 is MNHEY, CDR2 SVGEGT. CDR3 bases: TGTGCCAGCAGTCTTGACCGGAGCACAGATACGCAGTATTTT. This codes for CASSLDRSTDTQYF.

The CDR3: CASSQRGNYEQYF. In DNA, the CDR3 is TGTGCCAGCAGCCAGCGAGGAAACTACGAGCAGTACTTC. This sequence joins TRBV7-2 and TRBJ2-7; D remains unclear. The CDR3 runs 13 residues. Germline-derived CDR1 and CDR2 are SGHTA and FQGNSA. Trimming pared 5 bases from V and 3 bases from J, leaving 11 bases between.

The CDR3 nucleotides read TGTGCCAGTTCGGGGGGCGGCTATGGCTACACCTTC. Residues: CASSGGGYGYTF. The chain links TRBV19 to TRBJ1-2; a possible D gene is TRBD1 (6 bases). The CDR3 is 12 amino acids. The germline V gene has CDR1 LNHDA and CDR2 SQIVND (reference sequence). The V end lost 8 bases, the J end lost 4 bases, and 11 bases lay between the germline ends.

The rearrangement links TRBV18 to TRBJ2-3, with 7 bases fitting TRBD2. V was pared by 1 base and J by 1 base, with 11 bases of the junction left unmatched. This CDR3 has 18 residues. CDR1 and CDR2 (germline): KGHSH, LQKENI. The CDR3 DNA is TGTGCCAGCTCACCACTTTCTATTAGCGGGCGGGGCACAGATACGCAGTATTTT. Protein sequence: CASSPLSISGRGTDTQYF.

This clonotype has more than one count but fewer than ten. In DNA form, the CDR3 reads TGTGCCTGGAGTAAGACCACCGTGGGGGAGACCCAGTACTTC. Translating gives CAWSKTTVGETQYF. This chain connects TRBV30 to TRBJ2-5; D gene uncertain. Germline lookup yields CDR1 GTSNPN and CDR2 SVGIG (reference sequence). V lost 2 bases, J lost 5 bases, and 15 bases lay in between. This CDR3 is 14 amino acids long.

The V and J genes are TRBV12-3 or TRBV12-4 and TRBJ1-1; 8 nucleotides agree with TRBD1. The length of the CDR3 is 14 residues. Trimming removed 7 bases from V and 1 base from J; junction bases left unmatched: 5. Here the CDR3 DNA reads TGTGCCAGCACCCTAGACAGGGGGAACACTGAAGCTTTCTTT. Translation gives CASTLDRGNTEAFF.

The chain's CDR3 is CSAENPVRRGGRSETQYF. CDR3 DNA: TGCAGTGCAGAAAATCCCGTCAGGCGGGGGGGCCGTTCGGAGACCCAGTACTTC. The chain joins TRBV20-1 to TRBJ2-5; 9 bases agree with TRBD2. Per germline, CDR1 DFQATT and CDR2 SNEGSKA (reference sequence). The V segment lost 6 bases and the J segment 5 bases; nucleotides outside the gene matches: 22. The CDR3 length is 18 residues.

CDR3 coding DNA: TGTGCCAGCAGTTACAGGGGAGCCCCTGGAAACACCATATATTTT. This gives the protein CASSYRGAPGNTIYF. The genes are TRBV6-5 and TRBJ1-3; possible D gene TRBD1, 5 bases. The CDR3 runs to 15 residues. Germline values: CDR1 MNHEY, CDR2 SVGAGI. The germline V and J ends were trimmed by 2 bases and 2 bases, with 10 bases remaining between them.

Only a few counts were recorded for this clonotype. Written as DNA, the CDR3 is TGTGCCAGTAGTATAGATCGAACGAGCTCCTATAATTCACCCCTCCACTTT. As protein: CASSIDRTSSYNSPLHF. The chain employs TRBV19 and TRBJ1-6; D uncertain. This CDR3 contains 17 residues. V dropped 0 bases and J dropped 0 bases, with 9 bases sitting between them. CDR1 is LNHDA and CDR2 is SQIVND in the germline V gene (reference sequence).

This clonotype was recorded a few times. The chain has TRBV27 and TRBJ2-6, with D possibly TRBD1 on 5 matching bases. This CDR3 spans 17 amino acids. V lost 7 bases and J lost 0, with 16 bases in between. Germline V gene sequence: CDR1 MNHEY, CDR2 SMNVEV (reference sequence). CDR3: CASTKNDRSSGANVLTF. CDR3 nucleotides: TGTGCCAGCACCAAGAACGACAGAAGCTCTGGGGCCAACGTCCTGACTTTC.

The rearrangement links TRBV9 to TRBJ1-1; D is uncertain. Germline CDR1 SGDLS, CDR2 YYNGEE. The CDR3 is 15 residues long. V lost 4 bases, J lost 0 bases, and 13 bases lay in between. CDR3 amino acids: CASSTDLHMNTEAFF. The CDR3 DNA reads as TGTGCCAGCAGCACAGACCTACACATGAACACTGAAGCTTTCTTT.

J is TRBJ1-5 and V is TRBV6-1; D unresolved. This CDR3 has 16 residues. Trimming removed 2 bases from V and 0 bases from J, with 11 bases in between. In germline, CDR1 is MNHNS, CDR2 SASEGT. For the CDR3, the DNA is TGTGCCAGCAGTGAAATAGTGGGGAATAGCAATCAGCCCCAGCATTTT. Its translation is CASSEIVGNSNQPQHF.

This chain connects TRBV30 to TRBJ1-2; D is perhaps TRBD1 (6 bases). Trimming pared 4 bases from V and 4 bases from J, leaving 13 bases between. Germline CDR1 and CDR2: GTSNPN and SVGIG (reference sequence). The CDR3 is made up of 13 amino acids. The CDR3 loop reads CAWMGQLGYGYTF. The CDR3 DNA follows: TGTGCCTGGATGGGACAACTGGGCTATGGCTACACCTTC.

This clonotype has more than one count but fewer than ten. The chain couples TRBV11-3 to TRBJ2-1; the D gene is possibly TRBD2 (5 bases). This CDR3 is built from 15 residues. V shed 0 bases and J shed 9 bases, with 15 bases lying between them. Germline loops: CDR1 SGHNT, CDR2 YENEEA. CDR3 protein: CASSLDSASMREQFF. CDR3 DNA sequence: TGTGCCAGCAGCTTAGATTCGGCTAGCATGCGTGAGCAGTTCTTC.

V usage is TRBV20-1 and J usage is TRBJ2-3, with unresolved D. The CDR3 has 14 residues. The germline V gene has CDR1 DFQATT and CDR2 SNEGSKA (reference sequence). Trimming shortened V by 1 base and J by 0 bases, and 8 bases separated the two germline ends. CDR3 loop: CSARGSSSTDTQYF. CDR3 nucleotides: TGCAGTGCTAGAGGGTCCAGCAGCACAGATACGCAGTATTTT.

This clonotype was counted between two and nine times. The chain combines TRBV24-1 with TRBJ2-7, with TRBD2 matching 14 bases. The CDR3 runs 15 residues. Germline V gene lookup returns CDR1 KGHDR and CDR2 SFDVKD. V lost 5 bases to trimming and J lost 2 bases; unmatched junction nucleotides: 1. In DNA, the CDR3 is TGTGCCACCAGTGGGACTAGCGGGGGGCCCTACGAGCAGTACTTC. It codes for CATSGTSGGPYEQYF.